This T cell receptor (beta chain) was recorded in a study of OX40 agonist ivuxolimab in advanced cancers. The wider study: Earlier anti-PD-1, anti-PD-L1 or anti-CTLA-4 therapy was permitted; about 38% had received some.

On cycle 4 day 1 and cycle 7 day 1, as well as at baseline, blood was sampled. Clones were read by immunoSEQ multiplex PCR, and TCRdb kept only the in-frame ones, dropping some. The repertoire consists of around 80,000 clones, with roughly 86% occurring once and the leading ten covering 5%. Findings and limits, study-wide: The mean number of expanded clones was higher in CD8+ T cells than in CD4+.

This clone was seen just once. Its antigen is undetermined. The V and J ends lost 3 bases and 6 bases, in that order; junction bases with no gene match: 12. Germline V gene lookup returns CDR1 KGHSH and CDR2 LQKENI. This CDR3 has 17 amino acids. The sequences come from CD4+ or CD8+ T cells sorted from blood, collected in a trial of the OX40 agonist ivuxolimab. The chain recombines TRBV18 with TRBJ2-4, with TRBD2 matching 9 bases. This TCR was sampled from an adult with an advanced solid tumor such as melanoma, head and neck, liver or kidney cancer. DNA of the CDR3: TGTGCCAGCTCACCTATACCGGGACTAGCTTTCGGAAACATTCAGTACTTC. Translated, it gives CASSPIPGLAFGNIQYF. The entire variable domain, with the rest obtained from reference TRBV18 and TRBJ2-4, is as follows: NAGVMQNPRHLVRRRGQEARLRCSPMKGHSHVYWYRQLPEEGLKFMVYLQKENIIDESGMPKERFSAEFPKEGPSILRIQQVVRGDSAAYFCASSPIPGLAFGNIQYFGAGTRLSVL.